The 5 T cell receptor beta chains below were found in one sample sequenced in a study of T cells in Graves' hyperthyroidism and ophthalmopathy. Amplified regions were TCR beta CDR3 sequences from RNA transcripts. The HTBI primer set served for first-round RT-PCR of the TCR CDR3. MiXCR, applied by TCRdb to the multiplex PCR reads, yields one record per CDR3 protein. This table has approximately 430,000 distinct CDR3 sequences, around 16% appearing once. Sequencing was carried out using blood. The source is a woman between 18 and 29 years old with Graves' hyperthyroidism.

In this sample, this clonotype turned up many times. The chain links TRBV18 to TRBJ1-2, with D possibly being TRBD1 (5 bases). This CDR3 region has 12 residues. In germline, CDR1 is KGHSH, CDR2 LQKENI. Trimming took 4 bases from V and 3 from J, leaving 6 bases between them. The CDR3 region has the DNA TGTGCCAGCTCACTCAGGGACTATGGCTACACCTTC. It yields the protein CASSLRDYGYTF. Supplemented by reference TRBV18 and TRBJ1-2, the full variable domain reads NAGVMQNPRHLVRRRGQEARLRCSPMKGHSHVYWYRQLPEEGLKFMVYLQKENIIDESGMPKERFSAEFPKEGPSILRIQQVVRGDSAAYFCASSLRDYGYTFGSGTRLTVV.

J is TRBJ2-4 and V is TRBV5-6, with 16 bases lining up with TRBD2. V shed 6 bases and J 3 bases; nucleotides not matched to a gene: 15. This CDR3 is built from 20 residues. CDR1 is SGHDT and CDR2 is YYEEEE in the germline V gene. The CDR3 loop is CASTRAQGLAGGLVKNIQYF. The CDR3 DNA follows: TGTGCCAGCACCCGGGCTCAGGGACTAGCGGGGGGGCTTGTCAAAAACATTCAGTACTTC.

This clonotype was recorded many times. V usage is TRBV10-3 and J usage is TRBJ1-2; unclear D gene. The V end was cut by 9 bases, the J end by 5 bases, with 10 bases between. This CDR3 comprises 11 residues. CDR1 and CDR2 (germline): ENHRY, SYGVKD. The CDR3 here is CAISTVYGYTF. CDR3 in DNA: TGTGCCATTTCTACAGTTTATGGCTACACCTTC.

This clonotype was detected many times. The chain joins TRBV20-1 to TRBJ2-3, with a weak D call TRBD1 (5 bases). CDR3 size: 17 residues. Germline CDR1 DFQATT, CDR2 SNEGSKA (reference sequence). V gave up 4 bases and J gave up 4 bases, with 24 bases separating them. The chain's CDR3 is CSAKPSPERFRADTQYF. The CDR3 nucleotides are TGCAGTGCTAAACCGTCCCCGGAGAGGTTCAGGGCAGATACGCAGTATTTT.

Remarks on this clonotype: With a much larger clone just one base away, this may be a read error. The rearrangement joins TRBV12-3 or TRBV12-4 to TRBJ1-5; D not certain. The CDR3 consists of 15 residues. The CDR3 DNA follows: TGTGCCAACAGTTTTTTAGCGTATAGCAATCAGCCCCAGCATTTT. This sequence encodes CANSFLAYSNQPQHF.